The 10 T cell receptor beta chains below all came from one sample that was sequenced in a study of Graves' ophthalmopathy and Graves' hyperthyroidism. Investigators amplified TCR beta CDR3 regions from RNA transcripts. First-round RT-PCR with HTBI primers preceded a second-round multiplex PCR. MiXCR, run by TCRdb on the multiplex PCR reads, gives a single entry per CDR3 protein. The profile shows over 200,000 distinct CDR3 sequences, around 28% of them singletons. The sequencing input was peripheral blood. The receptors shown here come from a man in his fifties with Graves' ophthalmopathy.

The table lists this clonotype with many counts. This is likely an artifact of a read error, given a far larger clone one base away. The chain couples TRBV27 to TRBJ2-7; D is unclear. Germline V gene lookup returns CDR1 MNHEY and CDR2 SMNVEV (reference sequence). CDR3 length equals 13 residues. The CDR3 DNA reads TGTGTCAGCAGTTTGTCAGGTTCCTACGAGCAGTACTTC. This encodes CVSSLSGSYEQYF.

This clonotype was observed once. V usage is TRBV12-5 and J usage is TRBJ1-5; unclear D gene. The CDR3 runs 17 residues. Looked up from germline, CDR1 is LGHNT and CDR2 is FRNRAP. The V gene lost 1 base and the J gene lost 0 bases, with 13 bases spanning the gap. CDR3 DNA sequence: TGTGCTAGTGGTTTGGGGAATCAACAGTATAGCAATCAGCCCCAGCATTTT. Its protein product is CASGLGNQQYSNQPQHF.

A few counts support this clonotype. At one end the junction does not follow the germline gene, possibly because of a read error. V and J are TRBV28 and TRBJ2-5; D perhaps matches TRBD1 (5 bases). CDR1 and CDR2 from the germline V gene are MDHEN and SYDVKM. This CDR3 spans 16 amino acids. CDR3 sequence (DNA): TGTGCTAGCAGTCAGGGTCTCGACCCAATACAAGAGACCCAGTACTTC. This codes for CASSQGLDPIQETQYF.

At least ten counts were recorded for this clonotype. The chain combines TRBV19 with TRBJ2-2; D is possibly TRBD1 (5 bases). This CDR3 has 17 amino acids. CDR1 is LNHDA, CDR2 SQIVND, per germline (reference sequence). Trimming shortened V by 3 bases and J by 5 bases, and 19 bases separated the two germline ends. The CDR3 spells CASSMAPGRVGTGELFF. CDR3 coding DNA: TGTGCCAGTAGTATGGCCCCCGGCAGGGTTGGTACCGGGGAGCTGTTTTTT.

This clonotype occurred many times. This chain joins TRBV6-1 and TRBJ1-1; D gene uncertain. The CDR3 loop spans 15 amino acids. The ends were cut back, 3 bases at V and 4 bases at J, with 15 bases in the middle. Germline V gene lookup returns CDR1 MNHNS and CDR2 SASEGT. CDR3 amino acids: CASSDPLRMGTEAFF. CDR3 in DNA: TGTGCCAGCAGTGACCCCTTAAGGATGGGCACTGAAGCTTTCTTT.

This clonotype was seen at least ten times. The V and J genes are TRBV28 and TRBJ2-7; D could derive from TRBD1 or TRBD2 (6 bases each). Germline CDR1 MDHEN, CDR2 SYDVKM. This CDR3 is built from 13 residues. V lost 6 bases to trimming and J lost 6 bases, with 15 bases between them. CDR3 region: CASREEGEFEQYF. Written as DNA, the CDR3 is TGTGCCAGCAGGGAGGAGGGGGAGTTCGAGCAGTACTTC.

This clonotype was picked up many times. The chain carries TRBV11-1 and TRBJ2-7, with 13 bases matching TRBD2. V lost 5 bases and J lost 4; bases outside the gene matches: 5. Germline V gene lookup returns CDR1 SGHAT and CDR2 FQDESV (reference sequence). The CDR3 consists of 15 residues. In DNA, the CDR3 is TGTGCCAGCAGCACCTGGACTAGCGGGAGTTACGAGCAGTACTTC. This translates into CASSTWTSGSYEQYF.

This clonotype has at least ten counts. The chain recombines TRBV7-2 with TRBJ2-5; a weak D match, TRBD1 (6 bases). The CDR3 runs to 14 residues. Germline V gene data show CDR1 as SGHTA and CDR2 as FQGNSA. Trimming took off 1 base at V and 2 bases at J, with 8 bases between the two ends. The CDR3 nucleotides are TGTGCCAGCAGCTTAGTGGGGGCGCAAGAGACCCAGTACTTC. Translated: CASSLVGAQETQYF.

This clonotype was detected many times. In DNA form, the CDR3 reads TGTGCCAGCAGCCCCCAAAAGTCGGGAATAAACACCGGGGAGCTGTTTTTT. Translating it yields CASSPQKSGINTGELFF. The gene calls are TRBV11-1 and TRBJ2-2; possibly TRBD2 for D (5 bases). The germline CDR1 and CDR2 sequences are SGHAT and FQDESV (reference sequence). This CDR3 spans 17 amino acids. V shed 5 bases and J shed 2 bases, with 18 bases lying between them.

Many counts were recorded for this clonotype. The CDR3 bases are TGCGCCAGCAGCCCGGGGTCCGCGTACGAGCAGTACTTC. This gives the protein CASSPGSAYEQYF. The genes are TRBV5-1 and TRBJ2-7, with D tentatively TRBD2 (5 bases). Trimming shortened V by 4 bases and J by 4 bases, and 12 bases separated the two germline ends. This CDR3 is built from 13 residues. Per germline, CDR1 SGHRS and CDR2 YFSETQ.